This T cell receptor beta chain was recovered during a study of shared clonotypes between healthy human individuals (dated by TCRdb to about 2020). Notes on the research overall: A few men and two women, aged 18 to 49 years, made up the cohort. Per donor, three plates each were used for CD4 naive and CD4 memory, two for CD8 naive, and one for CD8 memory. To estimate repertoire size and how much clonotype sharing occurs between individuals, the study deeply sequenced the blood TCR repertoires of several healthy adults. Libraries were prepared and TCR repertoires were sequenced by different laboratories using diverse techniques, in order to increase sequencing depth and limit assay-specific biases. Per donor, leukapheresis produced somewhere between about 0.9 and 9 billion PBMCs.

TCR CDR3 regions were amplified from genomic DNA by multiplex PCR using the deep immunoSEQ assay. Extracted genomic DNA from each cell subset was spread evenly across all wells of several immunoSEQ 96-well plates, with each plate serving as a replicate. Each replicate PCR for sorted subsets received around 0.2 ug genomic DNA, equal to tens of thousands of T cell genomes. The purified libraries were quantified using a Qubit 3.0 fluorometer, sized with a Bioanalyzer 2100, and then quantified again using the KAPA Library Quantification kit. A separate single-read 150-cycle Illumina NextSeq 550 flow cell was used to sequence each immunoSEQ 96-well plate. The study's processing was this. Because the immunoSEQ output held only junctional sequences and lacked quality scores, the filtering could not match the filtering applied to full-length reads. Sequences were annotated with PyIR, a Python wrapper for IgBLAST v1.9, and V/J genes and CDR3 were assigned using IMGT germline references. Reads were removed for weak V/J assignments (E-value above 1e-6), missing CDR3, stop codons, out-of-frame junctions, or ambiguous translated residues. A V3J clonotype was defined by an identical inferred V gene, J gene, and CDR3 amino acid sequence. Percentage overlap between repertoires was computed as shared unique clonotypes divided by the size of the smaller repertoire. Richness of each repertoire was evaluated using RTK rarefaction, the Chao1 estimator, and Recon v2.1 estimates of unobserved clonotypes. Generation probabilities were computed with OLGA for all TCRbeta clonotypes obtained by the gDNA method from several donors. Sourced from immuneACCESS, this table was stored by TCRdb with only in-frame sequences that have V and J called. A share of the clones is absent; for the studies checked, an unresolved V gene accounts for under half, and the remainder has no known explanation. V and J calls and clone size come straight from that table; D and trimming were deduced from the DNA. This sample is represented by 600,000 to 700,000 clones; around 73% of them were singletons. Together, the top ten hold about 1.8% of the sample.

This clone was seen a few times. Its target antigen remains unknown. No much larger clone exists at a distance of one base, and base qualities are not known. The donors were healthy, HIV-negative adults who had no recently reported acute infections or vaccinations. Every donor was a Caucasian adult residing in Nashville, Tennessee, USA. CD4+ T cells were enriched through magnetic negative selection, after which naive cells were positively selected on CD45RA and the remaining negative fraction served as the memory subset. Blood was obtained by leukapheresis, after which PBMCs were separated by Ficoll-Histopaque density gradient centrifugation and cryopreserved in liquid nitrogen vapor phase. Analytical flow cytometry was used to check the purity and quantity of each magnetically sorted T cell population. Genomic DNA was isolated from every sorted fraction and measured by UV absorbance on a Nanodrop 2000c.

What the authors observed across the whole study: Pairwise subsampling indicated that sequencing depth was expected to affect the degree of clonotype sharing among donors. Sampling was restricted to blood, and TCR repertoires in tissue are likely to differ from TCR repertoires in blood. Rarefaction of sorted-subset datasets indicated incomplete sequencing despite the large sequencing depth. Because the study included only a small number of donors, the genetic and exposure-history diversity represented was limited. Naive subsets generally had larger estimated clonotype richness than memory subsets. Compared with non-shared clonotypes, the clonotypes found in all four sorted-subset donors had higher generation probabilities. Approximately 4.8% of naive CD4, 3.5% of naive CD8, approximately 2.2% of memory CD4, and roughly 0.4% of memory CD8 clonotypes were shared across several donors.

For CDR1 and CDR2, the germline V gene lists SGHAT and FQNNGV. V lost 1 base and J lost 4 bases; the stretch between them is 8 bases long. Counted from cysteine to phenylalanine, this CDR3 has 13 amino acids. CDR3 DNA is the only sequence kept; it has 39 bases, read in frame from the first base. The clonotype was recovered from a woman in her 30s in good health. The chain employs TRBV11-2 and TRBJ2-7, with the D gene call left open. The sample taken for sequencing was memory CD4+ T cells sorted from blood. The cell subset or site label, read with the paper, signifies: CD45RA-negative fraction. This receptor has the CDR3 CASSLGRAYEQYF. Read as DNA, the sequence is TGTGCCAGCAGCTTAGGGAGAGCGTACGAGCAGTACTTC.